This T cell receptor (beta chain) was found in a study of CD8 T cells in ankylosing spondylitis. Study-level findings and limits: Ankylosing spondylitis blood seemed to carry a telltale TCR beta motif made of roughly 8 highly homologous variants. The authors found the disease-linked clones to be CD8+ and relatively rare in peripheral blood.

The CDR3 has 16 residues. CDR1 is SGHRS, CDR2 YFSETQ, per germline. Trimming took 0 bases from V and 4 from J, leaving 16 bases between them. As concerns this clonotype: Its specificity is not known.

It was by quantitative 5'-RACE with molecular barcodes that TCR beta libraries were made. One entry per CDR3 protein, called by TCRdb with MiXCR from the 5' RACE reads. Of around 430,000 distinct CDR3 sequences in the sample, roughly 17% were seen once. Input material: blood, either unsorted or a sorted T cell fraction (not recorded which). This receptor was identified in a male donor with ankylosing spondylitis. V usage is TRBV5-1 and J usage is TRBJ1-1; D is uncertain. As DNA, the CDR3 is TGCGCCAGCAGCTTGGGTCCGGCGAAAGGAGGCACTGAAGCTTTCTTT. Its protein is CASSLGPAKGGTEAFF.